These T cell receptor beta chains were read from a single sample in a study of T cell repertoires in cytomegalovirus infection. TCRdb fed the reads into MiXCR, producing one record per CDR3 protein. The sample consists of 500,000 to 600,000 distinct CDR3 sequences, more than 15% of them appearing once. Sequences were obtained from CD8+ T cells from PBMCs. The source is a human donor in good health (CMV status not recorded). Some clones in this sample may be carry-over from other donors' samples. The CDR3 runs from the conserved cysteine through the conserved F or W. A D gene is named only where the DNA matches it firmly. Clone size is stated in some rows and not others, as once, few, many or a class when expanded.

clone_size j_call d_call v_call cdr3_nt cdr3_aa
many TRBJ1-2 - TRBV7-6 TGTGCCAGCACCTCCAGTGGGGCGTATGGCTACACCTTC CASTSSGAYGYTF
few TRBJ2-5 - TRBV20-1 TGCAGTGCTAGAGATCTCACAGGGTTCCAAGAGACCCAGTACTTC CSARDLTGFQETQYF
many TRBJ1-2 - TRBV12-3/TRBV12-4 TGTGCCAGCATGGGGGAGCCGCACAACTATGGCTACACCTTC CASMGEPHNYGYTF
- TRBJ2-5 TRBD2 TRBV9 TGTGCCAGCAGCTGGGAGGGGTCGCGTCAAGAGACCCAGTACTTC CASSWEGSRQETQYF
many TRBJ2-5 - TRBV7-2 TGTGCCAGCAGCTTAGGGGGCTTCGAGACCCAGTACTTC CASSLGGFETQYF
- TRBJ1-3 TRBD1 TRBV15 TGTGCCACCAGCAGACCCCGGGACAGAGATCTCGGCTCTGGAAACACCATATATTTT CATSRPRDRDLGSGNTIYF
few TRBJ2-7 TRBD2 TRBV4-2 TGTGCCAGCAGCCAAGATCTGGGGGGAGGGCCTGGCGAGCAGTACTTC CASSQDLGGGPGEQYF
few TRBJ1-4 - TRBV27 TGTGCCAGCAGTTTCCGGAGGGCTGCAACTAATGAAAAACTGTTTTTT CASSFRRAATNEKLFF
few TRBJ1-1 - TRBV7-9 TGTGCCAGCACCTCGTTTGACAGTAACACTGAAGCTTTCTTT CASTSFDSNTEAFF
many TRBJ2-1 TRBD2 TRBV11-2 TGTGCCAGCAGCTTAGAGGGCGGGGGGGCCGGTAATGAGCAGTTCTTC CASSLEGGGAGNEQFF
- TRBJ2-1 - TRBV27 TGTGCCAGGAGCCGCGCGGGTTCCTACAATGAGCAGTTCTTC CARSRAGSYNEQFF
many TRBJ1-5 - TRBV12-3/TRBV12-4 TGTGCCAGCAGTCGAGGCGGACAGCCCCAGCATTTT CASSRGGQPQHF
few TRBJ2-3 - TRBV11-2 TGTGCCAGCAGCTTAATTAGTTGGGACCCTAGCACAGATACGCAGTATTTT CASSLISWDPSTDTQYF
- TRBJ2-3 TRBD2 TRBV7-9 TGTGCCAGCAGCTCGGGACTAGTGTTGACGCAGTATTTT CASSSGLVLTQYF
many TRBJ2-1 - TRBV19 TGTGCCAGTAGTATGTTGGGAGCTTACAATGAGCAGTTCTTC CASSMLGAYNEQFF
many TRBJ2-7 - TRBV7-9 TGTGCCAGCAGCTCCTCCGGGCCCTCCCTCGGCGAGCAGTACTTC CASSSSGPSLGEQYF
many TRBJ2-7 - TRBV5-1 TGCGCCAGCACCCCAGGGGGGGGGCCCTACGAGCAGTACTTC CASTPGGGPYEQYF
many TRBJ2-3 - TRBV7-8 TGTGCCAGCAGCTTCCTTCGATTCGTACCCAGGGGTGGCACAGATACGCAGTATTTT CASSFLRFVPRGGTDTQYF
many TRBJ1-1 - TRBV19 TGTGCCAGTAGTATAAAGGGTCGGATGAACACTGAAGCTTTCTTT CASSIKGRMNTEAFF
- TRBJ1-6 TRBD1 TRBV2 TGTGCCAGCAGTGGACAGGGTCTGAATTCACCCCTCCACTTT CASSGQGLNSPLHF
- TRBJ2-1 - TRBV9 TGTGCCAGCAGCGTAGAGGTTAGCGGTCACTCCTACAATGAGCAGTTCTTC CASSVEVSGHSYNEQFF
- TRBJ2-1 - TRBV27 TGTGCCAGCAGTAACAACCCCAGCGGAATCTCCTACAATGAGCAGTTCTTC CASSNNPSGISYNEQFF
many TRBJ1-5 - TRBV7-9 TGTGCCAGCAGCTTAGCGGGCAGGGGAAGGAGCAATCAGCCCCAGCATTTT CASSLAGRGRSNQPQHF
few TRBJ1-2 TRBD1 TRBV28 TGTGCCAGCGGTTCAGGGGGTAGGAGAGGCTACACCTTC CASGSGGRRGYTF
many TRBJ2-1 TRBD2 TRBV14 TGTGCCAGCAGGCGATCTAGCGGGAGTCTTTACAATGAGCAGTTCTTC CASRRSSGSLYNEQFF
many TRBJ2-7 TRBD2 TRBV12-3/TRBV12-4 TGTGCCAGTTCCCCGACGGGGGGAAGCTACGAGCAGTACTTC CASSPTGGSYEQYF
few TRBJ2-5 - TRBV6-1 TGTGCCAGCAGTACCGACCACCAAGAGACCCAGTACTTC CASSTDHQETQYF
many TRBJ2-6 - TRBV18 TGTGCCAGCTCACCACAGACCTCTGGGGCCAACGTCCTGACTTTC CASSPQTSGANVLTF
many TRBJ2-7 - TRBV27 TGTGCCAGCAGTTTATCAAGCCCCGGGTCCTACGAGCAGTACTTC CASSLSSPGSYEQYF
- TRBJ2-1 - TRBV30 TGTGCCTGGAGTGCTGGAGGGCTCAATGAGCAGTTCTTC CAWSAGGLNEQFF
many TRBJ2-7 - TRBV6-1 TGTGCCAGTAGAGAATCCTACGAGCAGTACTTC CASRESYEQYF
many TRBJ1-2 - TRBV7-3 TGTGCCAGCAGCTTAACACAGGGAAATCGGAGTGGCTACACCTTC CASSLTQGNRSGYTF
- TRBJ2-5 - TRBV11-2 TGTGCCAGCAGCTTAGGGAATAGCGAACAAGAGACCCAGTACTTC CASSLGNSEQETQYF
few TRBJ2-5 - TRBV13 TGTGCCAGCAGCTTAGGCGAGGGCTACACAGAAGAGACCCAGTACTTC CASSLGEGYTEETQYF
- TRBJ2-7 - TRBV5-4 TGTGCCAGCAGCTGGGGAACGGACAGTTCCTACGAGCAGTACTTC CASSWGTDSSYEQYF
many TRBJ1-3 - TRBV7-6 TGTGCCAGCAGCATGACAGTAGCTGGAAACACCATATATTTT CASSMTVAGNTIYF
- TRBJ1-3 - TRBV6-4 TGTGCCACCGACGGTGGGGGTACTCTATTCCTTGGAAACACCATATATTTT CATDGGGTLFLGNTIYF
- TRBJ1-2 - TRBV29-1 TGCAGCGCCGGAGGGGGGGGCGGAGGCTACACCTTC CSAGGGGGGYTF
- TRBJ2-1 TRBD2 TRBV28 TGTGCCAGCAACCACCTAGGGACTAGCGGGAGCTACAATGAGCAGTTCTTC CASNHLGTSGSYNEQFF
many TRBJ2-1 TRBD2 TRBV12-3/TRBV12-4 TGTGCCAGCACCCCACCCGGACTAGCGGGTTACAATGAGCAGTTCTTC CASTPPGLAGYNEQFF
few TRBJ2-5 - TRBV28 TGTGCCACCTCTGGACAGCTAGAGGAGACCCAGTACTTC CATSGQLEETQYF
- TRBJ1-1 - TRBV4-2 TGTGCCAGCAGCCAAGAAAACAGGGCCAACACTGAAGCTTTCTTT CASSQENRANTEAFF
- TRBJ2-3 TRBD2 TRBV7-9 TGTGCCAGCAGCCCACCCCGGGGCCCCGGGGGGTTTACGCAGTATTTT CASSPPRGPGGFTQYF
- TRBJ2-2 TRBD1 TRBV15 TGTGCCACCAGCCTATACAGGGGGCGCGGCACCGGGGAGCTGTTTTTT CATSLYRGRGTGELFF
- TRBJ1-6 - TRBV9 TGTGCCAGCAGCGTTGGGACAATCAATTCACCCCTCCACTTT CASSVGTINSPLHF
many TRBJ2-2 - TRBV7-2 TGTGCCAGCAGCTTTTTACGGGGGGCAAACGGGGAGCTGTTTTTT CASSFLRGANGELFF
- TRBJ2-2 TRBD2 TRBV4-1 TGCGCCAGCAGCCCATTTCGGGGTAGCGGGGCGCCCCTGGGGGACACCGGGGAGCTGTTTTTT CASSPFRGSGAPLGDTGELFF
few TRBJ2-1 - TRBV7-9 TGTGCCAGCAGCTTAGATGGGTTAGGGAATGAGCAGTTCTTC CASSLDGLGNEQFF
- TRBJ2-7 TRBD1 TRBV27 TGTGCCAGCAGCAACGGACAGGCCTACGAGCAGTACTTC CASSNGQAYEQYF
many TRBJ2-3 TRBD2 TRBV12-3/TRBV12-4 TGTGCCATCCGGGCGGGGGGCACAGATACGCAGTATTTT CAIRAGGTDTQYF
few TRBJ2-5 - TRBV29-1 TGCAGCGTCCCCAACCAGGACCTAGGTGGCCAAGAGACCCAGTACTTC CSVPNQDLGGQETQYF
few TRBJ1-1 - TRBV5-1 TGCGCCAGCAGCTTGTCGGTCCCAGGGAACACTGAAGCTTTCTTT CASSLSVPGNTEAFF
many TRBJ2-6 - TRBV11-1 TGTGCCAGCAGTCACACCCGGCTGGGGGCCAACGTCCTGACTTTC CASSHTRLGANVLTF